Listed below are T cell receptor beta chains from one sample, sequenced in a study of regulatory T cells in long-lasting Graves disease. TCRdb reanalysed the multiplex PCR reads using MiXCR and keeps one entry per CDR3 protein. The sample contains over 350,000 distinct CDR3 sequences, less than 25% of which appear only once. This specimen was peripheral blood mononuclear cells (PBMCs), taken when the disease was refractory, from a patient treated with antithyroid drugs. The receptors come from a female donor with Graves disease. Both conserved end residues are part of each CDR3. A D gene is named only where the DNA matches it firmly. The size entry is marked missing in some rows and otherwise reads once, few, many or a size class.

many,TRBV19,NA,TRBJ1-1,TGTGCCAGTAGGGCTAGGGACACTGAAGCTTTCTTT,CASRARDTEAFF
NA,TRBV6-5,NA,TRBJ1-1,TGTGCCAGCAGTTACGGGGGTGTGGACACTGAAGCTTTCTTT,CASSYGGVDTEAFF
NA,TRBV27,TRBD2,TRBJ2-1,TGTGCCAGCGAACGGGAGGGGGGATACAATGAGCAGTTCTTC,CASEREGGYNEQFF
NA,TRBV5-1,NA,TRBJ1-1,TGCGCCAGCAGCAGGACAGTTCTCGGGGACACTGAAGCTTTCTTT,CASSRTVLGDTEAFF
NA,TRBV28,NA,TRBJ1-6,TGTGCCAGCAGTTTTGAAGGATATTCACCCCTCCACTTT,CASSFEGYSPLHF
few,TRBV7-7,TRBD2,TRBJ2-7,TGTGCTAGCAGCTTAGAGTCCCCTAGCGGGGGCCACGAGCAGTACTTC,CASSLESPSGGHEQYF
many,TRBV7-9,TRBD1,TRBJ1-2,TGTGCCAGCACCCGGGGGACAGGGCCAGCTAACTATGGCTACACCTTC,CASTRGTGPANYGYTF
many,TRBV6-1,TRBD1,TRBJ2-7,TGTGCCAGCAGTGACGGGACAGGGTCATACGACGAGCAGTACTTC,CASSDGTGSYDEQYF
many,TRBV7-8,NA,TRBJ1-1,TGTGCCAGCAGCTTAGGTCCGGGACAACCGAACACTGAAGCTTTCTTT,CASSLGPGQPNTEAFF
NA,TRBV6-5,NA,TRBJ2-2,TGTGCCAGCAGTTGGACAGATCTTACCGGGGAGCTGTTTTTT,CASSWTDLTGELFF
NA,TRBV9,TRBD1,TRBJ2-7,TGTGCCAGCAGCCCAGGACTGGGACAGGGCTCCTACGAGCAGTACTTC,CASSPGLGQGSYEQYF
many,TRBV2,TRBD1,TRBJ2-7,TGTGCCAGCACAGGGGGCTACGAGCAGTACTTC,CASTGGYEQYF
many,TRBV2,NA,TRBJ1-1,TGTGCCAGCTTCGGACAGAACACTGAAGCTTTCTTT,CASFGQNTEAFF
NA,TRBV7-9,NA,TRBJ1-1,TGTGCCAGCAGCCCTTTCCAGATGAACACTGAAGCTTTCTTT,CASSPFQMNTEAFF
NA,TRBV6-5,NA,TRBJ2-3,TGTGCCAGCAGTTACTCGGGGGATCGCACAGATACGCAGTATTTT,CASSYSGDRTDTQYF
few,TRBV9,NA,TRBJ2-7,TGTGCCAGCAGCGTAGCTTATGGGGTTGGCTACGAGCAGTACTTC,CASSVAYGVGYEQYF
many,TRBV30,TRBD1,TRBJ1-1,TGTGCCGGGACAGGGGGCGCAGGATCTGAAGCTTTCTTT,CAGTGGAGSEAFF
many,TRBV2,NA,TRBJ2-7,TGTGCCAGCAGGGACACCCCCTACGAGCAGTACTTC,CASRDTPYEQYF
NA,TRBV20-1,NA,TRBJ1-1,TGCAGTGCTTCGGTGGGGACGGCGAACACTGAAGCTTTCTTT,CSASVGTANTEAFF
few,TRBV5-6,NA,TRBJ1-1,TGTGCCAGCAGCACGTGGACTCTTGAATACGATGAAGCTTTCTTT,CASSTWTLEYDEAFF
NA,TRBV7-2,TRBD1,TRBJ1-6,TGTGCCAGCAGCCGGGACAGTCCCTATAATTCACCCCTCCACTTT,CASSRDSPYNSPLHF
few,TRBV14,TRBD1,TRBJ2-5,TGTGCCAGCAGGGGGACCGGGACAGGGGGGCGTATTGTGAAGACCCAGTACTTC,CASRGTGTGGRIVKTQYF
NA,TRBV6-1,NA,TRBJ2-7,TGTGCCAGCAAACCCGGGACTTCCTCCTACGAGCAGTACTTC,CASKPGTSSYEQYF
many,TRBV2,NA,TRBJ1-5,TGTGCCAGCGCAAGGGAGGAGGGCAATCAGCCCCAGCATTTT,CASAREEGNQPQHF
NA,TRBV29-1,NA,TRBJ2-2,TGCAGCGTTGAGGCGGTCACCGGGGAGCTGTTTTTT,CSVEAVTGELFF
few,TRBV9,TRBD2,TRBJ2-7,TGTGCCAGCAGCGTCAGACTAGCGGGGTACGACGAGCAGTACTTC,CASSVRLAGYDEQYF
few,TRBV7-2,TRBD1,TRBJ2-3,TGTGCCAGCAGCGCAATGACAGGGACAGATACGCAGTATTTT,CASSAMTGTDTQYF
NA,TRBV20-1,NA,TRBJ2-6,TGCAGTGCTGGGTACCCCGCAGGTGGGGCCAACGTCCTGACTTTC,CSAGYPAGGANVLTF
few,TRBV30,NA,TRBJ1-2,TGTGCCTGGAGTTTTCAGTATGGCTACACCTTC,CAWSFQYGYTF
many,TRBV2,NA,TRBJ2-7,TGTGCCAGCAGTTGGTCGAGGGAGCAGTACTTC,CASSWSREQYF
NA,TRBV6-1,NA,TRBJ1-2,TGTGCCAGCAGTGGAACAGCGTCTAACTATGGCTACACCTTC,CASSGTASNYGYTF
NA,TRBV20-1,NA,TRBJ2-7,TGCAGTGCTAGAGTCGGGGTTGGGGTATACGAGCAGTACTTC,CSARVGVGVYEQYF
many,TRBV27,NA,TRBJ1-5,TGTGCCAGCAGTTCGATCAGTGGGGCCAGCAATCAGCCCCAGCATTTT,CASSSISGASNQPQHF
NA,TRBV20-1,NA,TRBJ2-5,TGCAGTGCTAGTCCTACGGGGAGGGAGACCCAGTACTTC,CSASPTGRETQYF
many,TRBV7-9,NA,TRBJ2-7,TGCGCCAGCAGCCAGGGGAGGGTGTACGAGCAGTACTTC,CASSQGRVYEQYF
NA,TRBV12-3/TRBV12-4,NA,TRBJ1-2,TGTGCCAGCAGTTTATACGGCAGCTACTATGGCTACACCTTC,CASSLYGSYYGYTF
NA,TRBV7-2,TRBD1,TRBJ2-7,TGTGCCAGCAGCTTCCGACAGGGGAGTTCTGAGCAGTACTTC,CASSFRQGSSEQYF
NA,TRBV29-1,TRBD2,TRBJ2-1,TGCAGCGTTGACTTAGAAGCGGGAGGGCTGTATAATGAGCAGTTCTTC,CSVDLEAGGLYNEQFF
NA,TRBV7-3,NA,TRBJ2-2,TGTGCCAGCAGCTTAACCCCTGGGGGTAGCGCGAACACCGGGGAGCTGTTTTTT,CASSLTPGGSANTGELFF
NA,TRBV7-2,TRBD1,TRBJ1-2,TGTGCCAGCAGCTTAAGGGGGCTTGAAGATGGCTACACCTTC,CASSLRGLEDGYTF
NA,TRBV12-3/TRBV12-4,NA,TRBJ2-5,TGTGCCAGCAGCTCGGGTACAGGGACCCAGTACTTC,CASSSGTGTQYF
few,TRBV20-1,NA,TRBJ1-5,TGCAGTGCTAATTTTGCTTCGGAGTATAGCAATCAGCCCCAGCATTTT,CSANFASEYSNQPQHF
many,TRBV28,TRBD1,TRBJ1-6,TGTGCCAGCAGTTTTGACAGGGATTATTCACCCCTCCACTTT,CASSFDRDYSPLHF
many,TRBV13,TRBD1,TRBJ2-5,TGTGCCAGCAGCTCGGGACAGGGGTTCGAAACCCAGTACTTC,CASSSGQGFETQYF
NA,TRBV28,TRBD2,TRBJ2-3,TGTGCCAGTCGGGCTAGCGGGACTGCAGGGGATACGCAGTATTTT,CASRASGTAGDTQYF
NA,TRBV7-9,NA,TRBJ1-2,TGTGCCAGCAGCCGGACTGATGGCTACACCTTC,CASSRTDGYTF